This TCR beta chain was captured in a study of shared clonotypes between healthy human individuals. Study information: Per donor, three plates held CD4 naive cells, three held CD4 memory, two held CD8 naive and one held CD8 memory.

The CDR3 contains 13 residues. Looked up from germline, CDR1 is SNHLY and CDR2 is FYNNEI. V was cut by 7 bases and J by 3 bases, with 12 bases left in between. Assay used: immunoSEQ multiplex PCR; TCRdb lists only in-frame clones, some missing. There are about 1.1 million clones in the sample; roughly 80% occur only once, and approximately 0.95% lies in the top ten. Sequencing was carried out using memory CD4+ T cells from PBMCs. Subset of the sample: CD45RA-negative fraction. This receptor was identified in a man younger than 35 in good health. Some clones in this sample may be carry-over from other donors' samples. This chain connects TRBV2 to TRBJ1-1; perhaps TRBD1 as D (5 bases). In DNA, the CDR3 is TGTGCCAGCACCGGGGGGTGGGACACTGAAGCTTTCTTT. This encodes CASTGGWDTEAFF.